This TCR beta chain is from a study of OX40 agonist ivuxolimab in advanced cancers. Turning to the study itself: A male proportion of about 84% was recorded, with mean age about 62 years and range roughly 23 to 79.

This clone has only one observation. Its antigen is not known. Study-wide results and limits: In general, CD8+ T cells held more expanded clones than CD4+ did, on average.

Assay: immunoSEQ multiplex PCR; the TCRdb copy retains only in-frame clones and omits some. The sample contains 35,000 to 45,000 clones, 85% to 90% of which appear only once. Looked up from germline, CDR1 is WNHNN and CDR2 is SYGVQD (reference sequence). This CDR3 spans 14 amino acids. The V gene lost 4 bases and the J gene lost 0 bases, with 9 bases spanning the gap. The sample here was CD4+ or CD8+ T cells sorted from blood, taken in a trial of the OX40 agonist ivuxolimab. The sequence was collected from an adult with an advanced solid tumor such as melanoma, head and neck, liver or kidney cancer. The V gene is TRBV10-1, the J gene TRBJ2-5; D is ambiguous. CDR3 nucleotide sequence: TGCGCCAGCAGTGTTGGCCGGAACCAAGAGACCCAGTACTTC. It specifies CASSVGRNQETQYF.